A single sample gave rise to the 25 T cell receptor beta chains below, sequenced in a study of T cells in Graves' hyperthyroidism and ophthalmopathy. RNA transcripts yielded amplified TCR beta CDR3 regions. Primed by the HTBI set, a first-round RT-PCR was run on the TCR CDR3. TCRdb processed the multiplex PCR reads anew with MiXCR; each CDR3 protein has one entry. The repertoire holds fewer than 650,000 distinct CDR3 sequences, with about 15% as singletons. The sequenced sample was blood. These receptors all come from a woman younger than 45 with Graves' hyperthyroidism that later progressed to Graves' ophthalmopathy.

This chain joins TRBV24-1 and TRBJ2-3; 13 bases fit TRBD2. The CDR3 is 21 amino acids. Trimming cost V 3 bases and J 2 bases; bases outside gene matches: 16. The germline CDR1 and CDR2 sequences are KGHDR and SFDVKD. This CDR3 reads CATSDTRGLAGDLRYTDTQYF. For the CDR3, the DNA is TGTGCCACCAGTGATACCCGTGGACTAGCGGGAGACCTTCGATACACAGATACGCAGTATTTT.

This clonotype has just a few counts. V is TRBV9 and J is TRBJ2-7, with 9 bases lining up with TRBD1. J gave up 2 bases and V 3 bases, and 6 bases lay outside the gene matches. The CDR3 is made up of 15 amino acids. Germline lookup yields CDR1 SGDLS and CDR2 YYNGEE. CDR3 sequence: CASSAGTGPAYEQYF. In DNA form, the CDR3 reads TGTGCCAGCAGCGCCGGGACAGGGCCAGCCTACGAGCAGTACTTC. Supplemented by reference TRBV9 and TRBJ2-7, the full variable domain reads DSGVTQTPKHLITATGQRVTLRCSPRSGDLSVYWYQQSLDQGLQFLIQYYNGEERAKGNILERFSAQQFPDLHSELNLSSLELGDSALYFCASSAGTGPAYEQYFGPGTRLTVT.

In this sample, this clonotype turned up many times. The gene calls are TRBV2 and TRBJ2-5, with 8 bases that match TRBD2. Per germline, CDR1 SNHLY and CDR2 FYNNEI. Trimming removed 5 bases from V and 5 bases from J; junction bases left unmatched: 4. This CDR3 spans 13 amino acids. The CDR3 region has the DNA TGTGCCAGCAGTCGTAGCGGGGTGGAGACCCAGTACTTC. The encoded protein is CASSRSGVETQYF.

The V call is TRBV24-1, the J call TRBJ2-7; a possible D gene is TRBD2 (5 bases). The CDR3 covers 14 residues. Germline V gene data show CDR1 as KGHDR and CDR2 as SFDVKD. V was shortened by 8 bases and J by 3 bases, with 16 bases between the two germline ends. The DNA of the CDR3 is TGTGCCACCACCTCCGCCGGGAATTTCTACGAGCAGTACTTC. The encoded protein is CATTSAGNFYEQYF.

The chain links TRBV6-1 to TRBJ2-3; possibly TRBD2 for D (6 bases). The length of the CDR3 is 17 residues. V lost 6 bases to trimming and J lost 7 bases, with 26 bases between them. Germline V gene sequence: CDR1 MNHNS, CDR2 SASEGT. The CDR3 protein is CASSEGGSTLIFYTQYF. CDR3 coding DNA: TGTGCCAGCAGCGAGGGAGGCTCCACCCTAATTTTTTATACGCAGTATTTT.

This chain joins TRBV14 and TRBJ1-4; D gene unclear. The CDR3 spans 15 residues. V lost 3 bases to trimming and J lost 5 bases, with 13 bases between them. Germline V gene lookup returns CDR1 SGHDN and CDR2 FVKESK. The CDR3 is CASSHPEDYNEKLFF. In nucleotides, the CDR3 is TGTGCCAGCAGCCATCCAGAGGATTACAATGAAAAACTGTTTTTT.

This clonotype was counted between two and nine times. This chain uses TRBV30 with TRBJ1-3; tentative D call: TRBD1 (5 bases). The V end was cut by 4 bases, the J end by 5 bases, with 18 bases between. CDR3 length: 15 residues. Germline V CDR1 and CDR2: GTSNPN, SVGIG (reference sequence). CDR3 region: CAWTLYTGTRNTIYF. The CDR3 coding sequence is TGTGCCTGGACCCTCTATACCGGGACCAGAAACACCATATATTTT.

In its sample, this clonotype was seen many times. The V and J genes are TRBV6-1 and TRBJ2-7, with D tentatively TRBD1 (6 bases). This CDR3 region has 13 residues. In germline, CDR1 is MNHNS, CDR2 SASEGT. V shed 3 bases and J shed 4 bases, with 10 bases lying between them. The CDR3 nucleotides read TGTGCCAGCAGTGAGAACAGGGCTTACGAGCAGTACTTC. Protein product: CASSENRAYEQYF.

This clonotype was picked up a small number of times. A read error may produce the germline difference seen at one junction end. The rearrangement joins TRBV6-1 to TRBJ2-1; TRBD1 might be the D (6 bases). CDR1 MNHNS and CDR2 SASEGT come from the germline V gene. The CDR3 has 14 residues. CDR3 DNA: TGTGCCAGCAAGGACAGAAGCTCCTACAATGAGCGGTTCTTC. It is translated as CASKDRSSYNERFF.

As for this clonotype: Sequence at one end of the junction differs from germline and may be a read error. The chain employs TRBV6-5 and TRBJ2-1; D is uncertain. The CDR3 spans 13 residues. Germline CDR1 reads MNHEY; CDR2 reads SVGAGI. The CDR3 protein is CAGSYGDPMGQFF. In nucleotides, the CDR3 is TGTGCCGGCAGTTACGGAGACCCTATGGGGCAGTTCTTC.

The chain carries TRBV19 and TRBJ2-7; 7 bases are a match to TRBD2. This CDR3 has 12 residues. Germline values: CDR1 LNHDA, CDR2 SQIVND (reference sequence). J lost 2 bases, V lost 11 bases, and 6 bases had no gene match. This chain's CDR3 is CASRGLTYEQYF. DNA for the CDR3: TGTGCCTCGAGGGGACTAACCTACGAGCAGTACTTC.

This clonotype was seen only a few times. The chain couples TRBV30 to TRBJ2-3, with 12 bases fitting TRBD2. Per germline, CDR1 GTSNPN and CDR2 SVGIG (reference sequence). The ends lost 5 bases at V and 6 bases at J; junction bases unmatched: 9. The CDR3 is 15 residues long. The CDR3: CAWRGLAGGADTQYF. Written as DNA, the CDR3 is TGTGCCTGGCGTGGGCTAGCGGGAGGGGCCGATACGCAGTATTTT.

This clonotype was observed many times. V usage is TRBV3-1 and J usage is TRBJ1-4, with unresolved D. The CDR3 consists of 13 residues. The V and J ends lost 4 bases and 5 bases respectively, with 8 bases between them. Germline CDR1 LGHDT, CDR2 YNNKEL (reference sequence). The CDR3: CASSPGANEKLFF. CDR3 DNA sequence: TGTGCCAGCAGCCCCGGCGCGAATGAAAAACTGTTTTTT.

In its sample, this clonotype was seen many times. The chain is built from TRBV27 and TRBJ1-2, with D unclear. V shed 6 bases and J shed 9 bases, with 20 bases lying between them. The CDR3 runs to 14 residues. Germline CDR1 MNHEY, CDR2 SMNVEV (reference sequence). The CDR3, as DNA: TGTGCCAGCAGCAACGGGGTCCTTGGGTCTAGCTACACCTTC. Protein sequence: CASSNGVLGSSYTF.

The V gene is TRBV25-1, the J gene TRBJ1-1; D is unclear. CDR3 length: 13 amino acids. V shed 0 bases and J shed 6 bases, with 8 bases lying between them. In germline, CDR1 is MGHDK, CDR2 SYGVNS. The CDR3 loop is CASSEYSYAEAFF. CDR3 bases: TGTGCCAGCAGTGAATACTCTTACGCTGAAGCTTTCTTT.

This clonotype showed up many times. This rearrangement joins TRBV6-1 to TRBJ2-7; 8 bases match TRBD1. In germline, CDR1 is MNHNS, CDR2 SASEGT. The V segment lost 7 bases and the J segment 4 bases; nucleotides outside the gene matches: 15. This CDR3 comprises 16 residues. In DNA, the CDR3 is TGTGCCAGCACAGGCGACGGGGGACAGGTGGAATACGAGCAGTACTTC. Amino acids: CASTGDGGQVEYEQYF.

This clonotype was found many times. The chain links TRBV12-5 to TRBJ2-1, with D possibly being TRBD2 (6 bases). With 1 base removed from V and 4 bases from J, the gap between germline ends came to 17 bases. The CDR3 has 17 amino acids. From germline, CDR1 is LGHNT and CDR2 FRNRAP. The CDR3 loop reads CASGLAEEGWAYNEQFF. CDR3 bases: TGTGCTAGTGGTTTGGCCGAGGAGGGATGGGCTTACAATGAGCAGTTCTTC.

This clonotype was observed many times. The chain links TRBV20-1 to TRBJ2-1; D unresolved. The length of the CDR3 is 14 residues. Between the trimmed V and J ends, which lost 5 bases and 4 bases, there was a span of 15 bases. Germline CDR1 and CDR2: DFQATT and SNEGSKA (reference sequence). CDR3: CSAWVTERYNEQFF. The CDR3 nucleotides read TGCAGTGCTTGGGTTACAGAGAGATACAATGAGCAGTTCTTC.

This rearrangement joins TRBV11-2 to TRBJ2-7; maybe TRBD1 (7 bases). Trimming shortened V by 4 bases and J by 9 bases, and 25 bases separated the two germline ends. CDR1 and CDR2 from the germline V gene are SGHAT and FQNNGV. The CDR3 extends over 16 amino acids. In nucleotides, the CDR3 is TGTGCCAGCAGCTCGGGGGACAGAGTATCCCCTAAGTCGCAGTACTTC. Its translation: CASSSGDRVSPKSQYF.

This clonotype was detected many times. CDR3 nucleotide sequence: TGTGCCAGCAGTTTATACCAGGGGGGCGGCAATCAGCCCCAGCATTTT. This translates into CASSLYQGGGNQPQHF. V gene TRBV27 combines with J gene TRBJ1-5; 7 bases fit TRBD1. With 1 base clipped from V and 2 bases from J, the junction kept 5 bases outside the gene matches. The length of the CDR3 is 16 residues. CDR1 and CDR2 from the germline V gene are MNHEY and SMNVEV (reference sequence).

This clonotype came up a few times. This rearrangement joins TRBV6-2 or TRBV6-3 to TRBJ1-4; 9 positions agree with TRBD1. V lost 6 bases and J lost 7; bases outside the gene matches: 3. Germline CDR1 and CDR2: MNHEY and SVGEGT. CDR3 length equals 13 residues. CDR3 nucleotide sequence: TGTGCCAGCAGGACAGGGGGGAGTGAAAAACTGTTTTTT. The encoded protein is CASRTGGSEKLFF.

In its sample, this clonotype was seen many times. The V and J genes are TRBV24-1 and TRBJ2-7; 7 bases align to TRBD2. This CDR3 spans 18 amino acids. The V gene's germline CDR1 is KGHDR and CDR2 SFDVKD. Trimming at V came to 2 bases and at J to 5 bases, leaving 17 bases not matched to a gene. The CDR3 DNA follows: TGTGCCACCAGTGATTCTCGGTCCGCGTGGGGGAGGGACCACGAGCAGTACTTC. It translates to CATSDSRSAWGRDHEQYF.

The chain recombines TRBV30 with TRBJ2-1, with 8 bases that match TRBD2. V lost 4 bases to trimming and J lost 0 bases; unmatched junction nucleotides: 5. CDR1 is GTSNPN, CDR2 SVGIG, per germline (reference sequence). CDR3 length: 15 residues. CDR3 region: CAWTFGTSSYNEQFF. The CDR3 nucleotides are TGTGCCTGGACGTTCGGGACTAGCTCCTACAATGAGCAGTTCTTC.

This clonotype was detected a few times. V is TRBV20-1 and J is TRBJ1-5; the match to TRBD1 covers 8 bases. The CDR3 covers 14 residues. V was clipped by 5 bases and J by 6 bases; unmatched bases: 9. The germline gives CDR1 DFQATT, CDR2 SNEGSKA (reference sequence). In nucleotides, the CDR3 is TGCAGTGCTTTTGGACAGGGAAGTGGTCAGCCCCAGCATTTT. Its translation is CSAFGQGSGQPQHF.

The chain recombines TRBV29-1 with TRBJ2-1; 8 nucleotides agree with TRBD2. Per the germline V gene, CDR1 is SQVTM and CDR2 is ANQGSEA. Losses at the gene ends were 5 bases for V and 4 bases for J; bases not matched to a gene: 16. The CDR3 runs to 17 residues. CDR3 sequence: CSVKVGLESWGYNEQFF. DNA of the CDR3: TGCAGCGTTAAGGTGGGACTAGAGAGTTGGGGTTACAATGAGCAGTTCTTC.